These 30 T cell receptor beta chains share one sample of origin, sequenced in a study of beta chain features in type 1 diabetes. The authors reverse transcribed all of the isolated RNA, so sequencing captured expressed TCRB transcripts. The data were produced by immunoSEQ multiplex PCR, yet TCRdb's version contains in-frame clones alone and is incomplete. The table includes under 900,000 clones, around a sixth detected once. The sequencing sample was made of naive CD4+ T cells from blood. These receptors were taken from a woman between 18 and 29 years old in good health.

This clone appeared a few times. This rearrangement joins TRBV18 to TRBJ2-7; tentatively, D is TRBD2 (5 bases). The germline gives CDR1 KGHSH, CDR2 LQKENI. Trimming removed 5 bases from V and 3 bases from J, with 14 bases in between. CDR3 length equals 14 residues. The chain's CDR3 is CASSKSQEDYEQYF. The CDR3 DNA sequence: TGTGCCAGCTCAAAATCCCAGGAGGACTACGAGCAGTACTTC.

This clone was observed a few times. The CDR3 sequence is CASSPYSGSGEQYF. The DNA of the CDR3 is TGTGCCAGCAGCCCATACTCGGGGAGCGGCGAGCAGTACTTC. The chain couples TRBV11-2 to TRBJ2-7; possible D gene TRBD2, 5 bases. CDR1 is SGHAT, CDR2 FQNNGV, per germline. The CDR3 is made up of 14 amino acids. V was clipped by 5 bases and J by 6 bases, with 17 bases between them.

The chain uses TRBV2 and TRBJ2-7; a possible D gene is TRBD1 (6 bases). The germline CDR1 and CDR2 sequences are SNHLY and FYNNEI. The CDR3 has 14 amino acids. Trimming shortened V by 6 bases and J by 7 bases, and 19 bases separated the two germline ends. In DNA, the CDR3 is TGTGCCAGCAGACCCGACAGGCCACCTAGGGAGCAGTACTTC. Translating it yields CASRPDRPPREQYF. The whole variable domain, filled in from reference TRBV2 and TRBJ2-7, reads EPEVTQTPSHQVTQMGQEVILRCVPISNHLYFYWYRQILGQKVEFLVSFYNNEISEKSEIFDDQFSVERPDGSNFTLKIRSTKLEDSAMYFCASRPDRPPREQYFGPGTRLTVT.

This chain links TRBV6-5 with TRBJ2-1, with D possibly matching TRBD2 (5 bases). The CDR3 is 13 residues long. The V gene's germline CDR1 is MNHEY and CDR2 SVGAGI. The ends were cut back, 6 bases at V and 3 bases at J, with 9 bases in the middle. The CDR3 loop is CASRQRSYNEQFF. CDR3 coding DNA: TGTGCCAGCAGACAGCGGAGCTACAATGAGCAGTTCTTC.

There are a few counts of this clone. V gene TRBV4-1 combines with J gene TRBJ2-1; no reliable D call. Trimming stripped 0 bases from V and 12 bases from J, with 6 bases between. The CDR3 loop spans 11 amino acids. Germline lookup yields CDR1 MGHRA and CDR2 YSYEKL. This CDR3 reads CASSQDSRQFF. In DNA, the CDR3 is TGCGCCAGCAGCCAAGACTCGAGGCAGTTCTTC.

V is TRBV5-1 and J is TRBJ2-3; no reliable D call. The V end lost 0 bases, the J end lost 4 bases, and 9 bases lay between the germline ends. In germline, CDR1 is SGHRS, CDR2 YFSETQ. This CDR3 comprises 14 residues. CDR3 loop: CASSLVEWADTQYF. The CDR3 nucleotides are TGCGCCAGCAGCTTGGTAGAGTGGGCAGATACGCAGTATTTT.

The chain joins TRBV27 to TRBJ1-1, with 7 bases that match TRBD1. The CDR3 length is 12 residues. Germline V lookup: CDR1 MNHEY, CDR2 SMNVEV (reference sequence). Unmatched junction bases numbered 6, after V lost 6 bases and J lost 8 bases. CDR3 nucleotide sequence: TGTGCCAGCAGGGCTAGGGGGCAGGAAGCTTTCTTT. Amino acids: CASRARGQEAFF.

V and J are TRBV19 and TRBJ2-1, with TRBD2 as a possible D gene (5 bases). This CDR3 comprises 14 residues. The germline CDR1 and CDR2 sequences are LNHDA and SQIVND (reference sequence). V dropped 3 bases and J dropped 5 bases, with 11 bases sitting between them. The CDR3 DNA reads TGTGCCAGTAGTATCGTGCCTAGCAACAATGAGCAGTTCTTC. Amino acid sequence: CASSIVPSNNEQFF.

This chain connects TRBV18 to TRBJ2-1; D possibly uses TRBD1 or TRBD2 (6 bases each). Deletions cut 4 bases from V and 12 bases from J, with 22 bases between. CDR3 length: 15 residues. CDR1 and CDR2 from the germline V gene are KGHSH and LQKENI. CDR3 loop: CASSQTRTRTVVQFF. The CDR3 DNA follows: TGTGCCAGCTCACAGACTAGGACCAGGACAGTAGTGCAGTTCTTC.

This clone was detected only a few times. The rearrangement links TRBV6-5 to TRBJ2-7; 11 bases map to TRBD2. Trimming took 6 bases from V and 6 from J; bases not matched to a gene: 10. Germline values: CDR1 MNHEY, CDR2 SVGAGI. The CDR3 consists of 15 residues. The CDR3 region has the DNA TGTGCCAGCAGCCGTAGCGGGAGGGCCCGCGGCGAGCAGTACTTC. Translated: CASSRSGRARGEQYF.

This clone showed up just a few times. The gene calls are TRBV6-1 and TRBJ1-2, with D tentatively TRBD1 (5 bases). Germline V gives CDR1 MNHNS, CDR2 SASEGT. V was pared by 6 bases and J by 4 bases, with 15 bases between. This CDR3 has 14 amino acids. The CDR3 region has the DNA TGTGCCAGCAGGGTCATCAGGGATTTCTATGGCTACACCTTC. This gives the protein CASRVIRDFYGYTF.

This clone was observed a few times. The V call is TRBV28, the J call TRBJ1-4; D might be TRBD1 (6 bases). Germline-derived CDR1 and CDR2 are MDHEN and SYDVKM. This CDR3 comprises 14 residues. The ends were cut back, 8 bases at V and 6 bases at J, with 16 bases in the middle. The CDR3 region has the DNA TGTGCCAGCCGCCTGTCGGGGGCGGATGAAAAACTGTTTTTT. Protein: CASRLSGADEKLFF.

The chain recombines TRBV6-5 with TRBJ1-2; perhaps TRBD1 as D (5 bases). This CDR3 spans 13 amino acids. The germline V and J ends were trimmed by 2 bases and 3 bases, with 7 bases remaining between them. Germline V gene lookup returns CDR1 MNHEY and CDR2 SVGAGI. CDR3 sequence (DNA): TGTGCCAGCAGTTACGACAGCCACTATGGCTACACCTTC. It yields the protein CASSYDSHYGYTF.

The sample holds a few counts of this clone. The rearrangement joins TRBV10-3 to TRBJ1-1; a weak D match, TRBD1 (5 bases). The CDR3 is 11 amino acids. Germline V gives CDR1 ENHRY, CDR2 SYGVKD. V was cut by 10 bases and J by 9 bases, with 15 bases left in between. For the CDR3, the DNA is TGTGCCACTGAGTCCGACAGAAAAGCTTTCTTT. It yields the protein CATESDRKAFF.

This clone occurred a few times. The chain uses TRBV6-6 and TRBJ2-1; D gene unclear. Trimming left V 6 bases short and J 4 bases short, with 13 bases between. CDR3 length: 14 residues. CDR1 is MNHNY, CDR2 SVGAGI, per germline (reference sequence). CDR3 sequence reads: CASSLQPRYNEQFF. Here the CDR3 DNA reads TGTGCCAGCAGCCTACAGCCAAGGTACAATGAGCAGTTCTTC.

The V call is TRBV7-8, the J call TRBJ2-7; a weak D match, TRBD2 (5 bases). V lost 1 base to trimming and J lost 3 bases, with 13 bases between them. This CDR3 has 15 amino acids. Germline CDR1 and CDR2: SGHVS and FQNEAQ. The CDR3 DNA follows: TGTGCCAGCAGCTTAGATACGGGGAGAGTCTACGAGCAGTACTTC. Translation gives CASSLDTGRVYEQYF.

The CDR3 sequence is CASSQEDREANEQFF. CDR3 bases: TGTGCCAGCAGCCAAGAGGACAGGGAGGCGAATGAGCAGTTCTTC. The chain joins TRBV4-2 to TRBJ2-1; 8 bases map to TRBD1. The V gene end was trimmed by 0 bases and the J gene end by 7 bases; junction bases not matched to a gene: 5. The CDR3 extends over 15 amino acids. Germline V CDR1 and CDR2: LGHNA, YNFKEQ.

This clone appeared many times. The chain is built from TRBV10-3 and TRBJ2-1; 12 positions agree with TRBD2. This CDR3 region has 14 residues. Germline V gene lookup returns CDR1 ENHRY and CDR2 SYGVKD. V lost 4 bases and J lost 7; bases outside the gene matches: 2. The CDR3 sequence: CAISAGTSGNEQFF. In DNA form, the CDR3 reads TGTGCCATCAGTGCTGGGACTAGCGGGAATGAGCAGTTCTTC.

The chain carries TRBV7-2 and TRBJ1-5, with 7 bases identical to TRBD1. From germline, CDR1 is SGHTA and CDR2 FQGNSA. V was clipped by 5 bases and J by 0 bases; unmatched bases: 7. The CDR3 is 16 amino acids. CDR3 sequence reads: CASSPIQGFSNQPQHF. CDR3 nucleotides: TGTGCCAGCAGCCCCATACAGGGGTTTAGCAATCAGCCCCAGCATTTT. Based on the CDR3 plus reference TRBV7-2 and TRBJ1-5, the full variable domain is GAGVSQSPSNKVTEKGKDVELRCDPISGHTALYWYRQSLGQGLEFLIYFQGNSAPDKSGLPSDRFSAERTGGSVSTLTIQRTQQEDSAVYLCASSPIQGFSNQPQHFGDGTRLSIL.

This clone has a handful of counts. The chain has TRBV18 and TRBJ2-3, with 7 bases matching TRBD1. The V gene end was trimmed by 4 bases and the J gene end by 4 bases; junction bases not matched to a gene: 2. The germline CDR1 and CDR2 sequences are KGHSH and LQKENI. This CDR3 has 13 residues. The CDR3 sequence is CASSRQGADTQYF. Here the CDR3 DNA reads TGTGCCAGCTCACGACAGGGCGCAGATACGCAGTATTTT.

The rearrangement uses TRBV4-2 and TRBJ2-3; no reliable D call. Germline V gene data show CDR1 as LGHNA and CDR2 as YNFKEQ. With 1 base removed from V and 2 bases from J, the gap between germline ends came to 4 bases. This CDR3 region has 13 residues. The CDR3 is CASSQGDTDTQYF. The CDR3 DNA reads TGTGCCAGCAGCCAAGGAGACACAGATACGCAGTATTTT.

V is TRBV7-9 and J is TRBJ2-5, with D hard to call. The CDR3 sequence is 15 residues long. Per germline, CDR1 SEHNR and CDR2 FQNEAQ (reference sequence). Trimming took off 2 bases at V and 1 base at J, with 11 bases between the two ends. CDR3 nucleotides: TGTGCCAGCAGCTTACTTTTCCAGACCCAAGAGACCCAGTACTTC. This gives the protein CASSLLFQTQETQYF.

The table lists this clone with a few counts. The rearrangement links TRBV18 to TRBJ1-1, with 9 bases fitting TRBD1. This CDR3 spans 14 amino acids. V lost 5 bases to trimming and J lost 10 bases; unmatched junction nucleotides: 11. Germline V gene data show CDR1 as KGHSH and CDR2 as LQKENI. The CDR3 bases are TGTGCCAGCTCATCATCACAGGGGGCGTCGGGAGCTTTCTTT. It specifies CASSSSQGASGAFF.

V usage is TRBV27 and J usage is TRBJ1-2; D not certain. Trimming left V 5 bases short and J 8 bases short, with 12 bases between. The CDR3 extends over 12 amino acids. Germline V gene data show CDR1 as MNHEY and CDR2 as SMNVEV (reference sequence). The CDR3 reads CASSPGPWGYTF. The CDR3 coding sequence is TGTGCCAGCAGTCCGGGCCCCTGGGGCTACACCTTC.

This chain links TRBV2 with TRBJ2-3; D is possibly TRBD1 (5 bases). The CDR3 sequence is 13 residues long. With 11 bases removed from V and 0 bases from J, the gap between germline ends came to 12 bases. Germline CDR1 reads SNHLY; CDR2 reads FYNNEI. This CDR3 reads CAGRRGSTDTQYF. CDR3 nucleotide sequence: TGTGCCGGACGTAGGGGAAGCACAGATACGCAGTATTTT.

With regard to this clone: Other DNA sequences in the same sample also yield this CDR3. The chain combines TRBV18 with TRBJ2-5, with D uncertain. V lost 2 bases to trimming and J lost 1 base, with 5 bases between them. Germline V lookup: CDR1 KGHSH, CDR2 LQKENI. The CDR3 covers 13 residues. The CDR3 region is CASSPTSQETQYF. Here the CDR3 DNA reads TGTGCCAGCTCACCAACGAGCCAAGAGACCCAGTACTTC.

In its sample, this clone was seen a few times. The chain is built from TRBV6-5 and TRBJ2-1; TRBD1 aligns across 10 bases. CDR1 MNHEY and CDR2 SVGAGI come from the germline V gene. Trimming removed 4 bases from V and 6 bases from J; junction bases left unmatched: 3. The CDR3 sequence is 14 residues long. In DNA form, the CDR3 reads TGTGCCAGCAGTTCCTGGGACAGGGGCAATGAGCAGTTCTTC. As protein: CASSSWDRGNEQFF.

This clone has more than one count but fewer than ten. This chain connects TRBV7-9 to TRBJ2-1; 10 bases agree with TRBD2. The CDR3 length is 15 residues. The germline V gene encodes CDR1 SEHNR and CDR2 FQNEAQ (reference sequence). The V segment lost 1 base and the J segment 7 bases; nucleotides outside the gene matches: 4. The CDR3 spells CASSLEAGGPNEQFF. CDR3 DNA sequence: TGTGCCAGCAGCTTAGAAGCGGGAGGGCCGAATGAGCAGTTCTTC.

This clone turned up a few times. J is TRBJ2-6 and V is TRBV7-2, with TRBD2 matching 8 bases. The V gene end was trimmed by 6 bases and the J gene end by 2 bases; junction bases not matched to a gene: 12. The CDR3 is 18 amino acids. Germline values: CDR1 SGHTA, CDR2 FQGNSA. The chain's CDR3 is CASSPMTGLVAGANVLTF. CDR3 DNA: TGTGCCAGCAGTCCTATGACGGGACTAGTTGCTGGGGCCAACGTCCTGACTTTC.

This clone was picked up a small number of times. The V call is TRBV18, the J call TRBJ2-7; 12 nucleotides align to TRBD2. The CDR3 is 14 amino acids. Per the germline V gene, CDR1 is KGHSH and CDR2 is LQKENI. V lost 6 bases to trimming and J lost 5 bases; unmatched junction nucleotides: 5. The CDR3: CASSRLAGAHEQYF. CDR3 in DNA: TGTGCCAGCTCGAGACTAGCGGGAGCACACGAGCAGTACTTC. Full variable domain (remainder filled in from reference TRBV18 and TRBJ2-7): NAGVMQNPRHLVRRRGQEARLRCSPMKGHSHVYWYRQLPEEGLKFMVYLQKENIIDESGMPKERFSAEFPKEGPSILRIQQVVRGDSAAYFCASSRLAGAHEQYFGPGTRLTVT.